These 15 T cell receptor beta chains share one sample of origin, sequenced in a study of CD8+ T cells in alopecia areata. Sequencing used cDNA as its template, made by extracting RNA and reverse transcribing it. Profiling relied on immunoSEQ multiplex PCR, and the TCRdb table lists in-frame clones only, not all of them. The sample includes some 95,000 clones, about 40% of them seen just once. Regarding treatment: oral pan-JAK inhibitor, 5-10 mg twice daily. This specimen consisted of CD8+ T cells sorted from blood, obtained at week 24, from a patient treated with tofacitinib. The receptors originated from a human donor with alopecia areata.

CDR3 DNA: TGCGCCAGCAGCTTGGGTGCTGAAACCGGGGAGCTGTTTTTT. Translation: CASSLGAETGELFF. The chain joins TRBV5-1 to TRBJ2-2; D ambiguous. Trimming took off 0 bases at V and 5 bases at J, with 8 bases between the two ends. Germline values: CDR1 SGHRS, CDR2 YFSETQ. The CDR3 is 14 residues long. Variable domain in full (rest from reference TRBV5-1 and TRBJ2-2): KAGVTQTPRYLIKTRGQQVTLSCSPISGHRSVSWYQQTPGQGLQFLFEYFSETQRNKGNFPGRFSGRQFSNSRSEMNVSTLELGDSALYLCASSLGAETGELFFGEGSRLTVL.

The chain carries TRBV15 and TRBJ2-2, with D maybe TRBD2 (5 bases). Per germline, CDR1 LNHNV and CDR2 YYDKDF (reference sequence). The CDR3 covers 13 residues. Trimming pared 10 bases from V and 6 bases from J, leaving 15 bases between. The CDR3 loop reads CAIVEGVSGELFF. CDR3 DNA: TGTGCCATCGTCGAGGGAGTTTCCGGGGAGCTGTTTTTT.

This chain uses TRBV4-1 with TRBJ2-3; 8 bases align to TRBD1. Unmatched junction bases numbered 2, after V lost 2 bases and J lost 1 base. Germline V gene sequence: CDR1 MGHRA, CDR2 YSYEKL. CDR3 size: 15 residues. In nucleotides, the CDR3 is TGCGCCAGCAGCCAAAAGGGACAGGGCACAGATACGCAGTATTTT. It yields the protein CASSQKGQGTDTQYF.

The rearrangement joins TRBV9 to TRBJ2-2; no clear D gene. The CDR3 covers 12 residues. Trimming left V 0 bases short and J 7 bases short, with 4 bases between. Germline CDR1 reads SGDLS; CDR2 reads YYNGEE. The CDR3 loop is CASSVGGGELFF. Here the CDR3 DNA reads TGTGCCAGCAGCGTAGGTGGCGGGGAGCTGTTTTTT.

This clone was detected only a few times. The V call is TRBV13, the J call TRBJ2-3; 7 bases match TRBD2. CDR3 size: 16 residues. V lost 6 bases to trimming and J lost 4 bases; unmatched junction nucleotides: 13. Germline V gene lookup returns CDR1 PRHDT and CDR2 FYEKMQ (reference sequence). The CDR3 nucleotides are TGTGCCAGCAGTTTGCACGGGGAGGGCAAGGCAGATACGCAGTATTTT. Encoded protein: CASSLHGEGKADTQYF.

The genes are TRBV13 and TRBJ1-1, with 7 positions matching TRBD1. The J segment lost 5 bases and the V segment lost 7 bases, leaving 13 bases of the junction unmatched. The CDR3 runs to 15 residues. The germline V gene has CDR1 PRHDT and CDR2 FYEKMQ (reference sequence). The CDR3 nucleotides read TGTGCCAGCACTTATGGGCCACAGGGGAGAACTGAAGCTTTCTTT. Translation: CASTYGPQGRTEAFF.

The chain joins TRBV7-6 to TRBJ2-5; D may be TRBD2 (6 bases). CDR1 SGHVS and CDR2 FNYEAQ come from the germline V gene. The CDR3 totals 15 residues. V was pared by 4 bases and J by 5 bases, with 17 bases between. The CDR3, as DNA: TGTGCCAGCAGCTACGGCGGAGGGGTAGGGGAGACCCAGTACTTC. It specifies CASSYGGGVGETQYF.

This clone was counted a few times. This sequence joins TRBV4-1 and TRBJ2-7, with 7 bases identical to TRBD2. This CDR3 is built from 15 residues. Germline assignment: CDR1 MGHRA and CDR2 YSYEKL. The ends lost 3 bases at V and 4 bases at J; junction bases unmatched: 9. The CDR3 region has the DNA TGCGCCAGCAGCCAGACGGGCGGGAGCGGTTACGAGCAGTACTTC. Amino acids: CASSQTGGSGYEQYF.

CDR3 nucleotide sequence: TGTGCCAGCAGCTTAGCGAGGGGGTTGAGCACAGATACGCAGTATTTT. Protein sequence: CASSLARGLSTDTQYF. J is TRBJ2-3 and V is TRBV11-1, with a possible D match to TRBD1 (6 bases). The CDR3 consists of 16 residues. Germline V gene sequence: CDR1 SGHAT, CDR2 FQDESV (reference sequence). V lost 0 bases, J lost 0 bases, and 10 bases lay in between. The complete variable domain, with remaining parts taken from reference TRBV11-1 and TRBJ2-3, reads EAEVAQSPRYKITEKSQAVAFWCDPISGHATLYWYRQILGQGPELLVQFQDESVVDDSQLPKDRFSAERLKGVDSTLKIQPAELGDSAMYLCASSLARGLSTDTQYFGPGTRLTVL.

This clone came up a few times. The rearrangement uses TRBV13 and TRBJ1-1; D is uncertain. Germline CDR1 and CDR2: PRHDT and FYEKMQ (reference sequence). The V gene lost 6 bases and the J gene lost 1 base, with 6 bases spanning the gap. The CDR3 covers 12 residues. CDR3: CASSPGNTEAFF. The CDR3 DNA sequence: TGTGCCAGCAGTCCCGGGAACACTGAAGCTTTCTTT.

V and J are TRBV2 and TRBJ2-1; D call uncertain. Germline V gene sequence: CDR1 SNHLY, CDR2 FYNNEI. With 3 bases removed from V and 0 bases from J, the gap between germline ends came to 15 bases. The CDR3 has 17 residues. CDR3 in amino acids: CASSELPRLSSYNEQFF. The CDR3, as DNA: TGTGCCAGCAGTGAGCTGCCCCGGCTGAGCTCCTACAATGAGCAGTTCTTC.

J is TRBJ2-1 and V is TRBV27, with TRBD2 identical over 10 bases. J gave up 2 bases and V 7 bases, and 5 bases lay outside the gene matches. The CDR3 is made up of 15 amino acids. Germline V gene data show CDR1 as MNHEY and CDR2 as SMNVEV (reference sequence). CDR3 sequence: CASKTSGRAYNEQFF. CDR3 coding DNA: TGTGCCAGCAAAACGAGCGGGAGGGCCTACAATGAGCAGTTCTTC.

This chain links TRBV9 with TRBJ1-5; a weak D match, TRBD1 (5 bases). V was cut by 4 bases and J by 11 bases, with 16 bases left in between. This CDR3 comprises 13 residues. CDR1 and CDR2 from the germline V gene are SGDLS and YYNGEE. CDR3: CASSPSGDGAQHF. The CDR3 DNA sequence: TGTGCCAGCAGCCCCTCGGGGGACGGGGCCCAGCATTTT.

J is TRBJ2-7 and V is TRBV5-1, with 8 nucleotides matching TRBD1. The CDR3 loop spans 14 amino acids. V trimming: 4 bases; J trimming: 5 bases; junction bases outside the gene matches: 8. Germline CDR1 SGHRS, CDR2 YFSETQ. The CDR3 spells CASSPSQGADEQYF. CDR3 coding DNA: TGCGCCAGCAGCCCTAGTCAGGGGGCCGACGAGCAGTACTTC.

The chain links TRBV29-1 to TRBJ2-2; D gene unclear. This CDR3 contains 12 residues. Germline V gene sequence: CDR1 SQVTM, CDR2 ANQGSEA. V dropped 5 bases and J dropped 2 bases, with 6 bases sitting between them. The CDR3 DNA reads as TGCAGCGTTAACACAAACACCGGGGAGCTGTTTTTT. Protein sequence: CSVNTNTGELFF.